This entry is about one T cell receptor beta chain. Its target antigen remains unknown. Nothing much larger sits one base from this clone, and base qualities are not available. Each collaborating institution followed its own protocols to collect whole blood in K2EDTA tubes. For TCRbeta analysis, collaborator samples were shipped as frozen whole blood, as isolated PBMCs, or as DNA extracted from either sample type. From the germline V gene (reference sequence), CDR1 is SGHNT and CDR2 is YYREEE. At the junction V is shortened by 0 bases and J by 0 bases, with 10 bases in between. From cysteine to phenylalanine, the CDR3 is 16 amino acids long. Kept here is only the CDR3 DNA, which spans 48 bases and is read in frame from base 1. This sample stems from a study of blood T cell repertoires in COVID-19 (dated by TCRdb to 2019 to 2021). Background for the entire study: Samples covering the acute and convalescent phases of COVID-19 were provided by collaborators in the United States, Italy and Spain. Samples came from the ongoing ImmuneRACE study (first 160 participants) plus 1,254 subjects from 6 global collaborators. The prospective study material was composed of cDNA or gDNA derived from T cells, B-cell-depleted T cells, or PBMCs. The dataset comprised deeply sampled blood TCRbeta repertoires from subjects exposed to, actively infected with, or recovered from COVID-19. HLA class I and class II types, where available, came from metadata supplied by the sample provider rather than from assay-based typing. A freely available public database, intended as a resource for researchers studying the immune response to SARS-CoV-2, is where the repertoires were released. Sample metadata almost always included a de-identified subject ID, COVID-19 status, age in years and sex. Study-level results and caveats: The amount of clinical and demographic metadata varied by source and participant and was provided uncurated.

TCRbeta CDR3 regions were amplified from genomic DNA by means of the immunoSEQ Assay, a bias-controlled multiplex PCR. The authors' analysis ran thus. Nucleated cell counts per sample were estimated from amplification of reference gene primers within the assay. To quantify the absolute abundance of each unique TCRbeta CDR3 rearrangement, sequence reads were collapsed and filtered. For each sample, productive Simpson clonality was calculated as the square root of Simpson's diversity index over productive rearrangements. TCRdb's version of the immuneACCESS table is confined to in-frame rearrangements and falls short of the full clone set. An unresolved V gene accounts for under half of the shortfall where checked; the remainder is of unknown origin. From that table come the V and J calls and clone size; the DNA was used to work out D and trimming. This sample has around 130,000 clones in its table, and roughly four fifths of those were observed once. The ten largest clones capture 9.5% to 15% of the sample.

The chain uses TRBV5-4 and TRBJ2-1; no D segment can be confidently identified. The TCR originated in a human donor in a cohort sampled during active COVID-19. Material for sequencing was peripheral blood. The CDR3 loop reads CASSLDLESSYNEQFF. Read as DNA, the sequence is TGTGCCAGCAGCTTGGATCTGGAGAGCTCCTACAATGAGCAGTTCTTC.